The 13 T cell receptor beta chains reported below all come from one sample, sequenced in a study of blood T cell repertoires in COVID-19. Clones were read by immunoSEQ multiplex PCR, and TCRdb kept only the in-frame ones, dropping some. Of over 75,000 clones detected, approximately 80% appear once; the ten largest clones hold roughly 30%. The sequencing input was peripheral blood. The source is a woman at least 80 years old with active or convalescent COVID-19.

The chain links TRBV11-3 to TRBJ2-1, with 7 bases aligning to TRBD2. Germline lookup yields CDR1 SGHNT and CDR2 YENEEA. J was trimmed by 10 bases and V by 5 bases; bases with no gene match: 5. The CDR3 has 12 amino acids. The CDR3 region is CASSREGWEQFF. In DNA, the CDR3 is TGTGCCAGCAGCAGGGAGGGCTGGGAGCAGTTCTTC.

V and J are TRBV5-1 and TRBJ2-7, with 9 bases lining up with TRBD1. The CDR3 sequence is 16 residues long. V shed 4 bases and J 4 bases; nucleotides not matched to a gene: 12. Germline V lookup: CDR1 SGHRS, CDR2 YFSETQ. CDR3 in amino acids: CASSLQGALFGYEQYF. CDR3 DNA: TGCGCCAGCAGCCTACAGGGGGCATTGTTTGGATACGAGCAGTACTTC.

The chain combines TRBV6-6 with TRBJ2-5; tentative D call: TRBD1 (6 bases). Germline V gene sequence: CDR1 MNHNY, CDR2 SVGAGI (reference sequence). The CDR3 has 14 amino acids. The germline V and J ends were trimmed by 6 bases and 7 bases, with 18 bases remaining between them. The CDR3 loop reads CASSLPAGEATQYF. CDR3 coding DNA: TGTGCCAGCAGCCTCCCTGCAGGGGAAGCGACCCAGTACTTC.

The J gene is TRBJ2-3, the V gene TRBV30, with 12 bases lining up with TRBD2. The length of the CDR3 is 15 residues. CDR1 is GTSNPN and CDR2 is SVGIG in the germline V gene (reference sequence). With 5 bases clipped from V and 8 bases from J, the junction kept 11 bases outside the gene matches. CDR3 region: CAWATSGRFGGTQYF. The CDR3, as DNA: TGTGCCTGGGCCACTAGCGGGAGGTTCGGCGGTACGCAGTATTTT.

This chain joins TRBV10-3 and TRBJ2-7; 7 positions agree with TRBD2. Germline CDR1 is ENHRY and CDR2 is SYGVKD. The CDR3 runs 13 residues. With V trimmed by 8 bases and J by 2 bases, 6 bases remained unmatched. The CDR3 DNA is TGTGCCATCGGGGGGGAGGGGCCCTACGAGCAGTACTTC. It specifies CAIGGEGPYEQYF.

The V and J genes are TRBV6-2 or TRBV6-3 and TRBJ1-5; the match to TRBD1 covers 7 bases. The germline V gene has CDR1 MNHEY and CDR2 SVGEGT. The junction had 7 bases not matched to a gene; V was cut back by 4 bases and J by 4 bases. The CDR3 sequence is 15 residues long. The CDR3 nucleotides read TGTGCCAGCAGTTCCCGACAGGGTCTAAATCAGCCCCAGCATTTT. Translating gives CASSSRQGLNQPQHF.

Worth noting for this clone: A junction end diverges from the germline sequence, so it may reflect a read error. The chain uses TRBV18 and TRBJ1-2; 7 bases map to TRBD1. The CDR3 extends over 13 amino acids. CDR1 is KGHSH, CDR2 LQKENI, per germline. CDR3 protein: CASSPGTDFSCSF. The CDR3 nucleotides read TGTGCCAGCTCACCCGGGACAGACTTTTCTTGCTCCTTC.

The V call is TRBV29-1, the J call TRBJ1-1; perhaps TRBD1 as D (6 bases). This CDR3 is 13 amino acids long. Germline values: CDR1 SQVTM, CDR2 ANQGSEA. The V end lost 5 bases, the J end lost 3 bases, and 13 bases lay between the germline ends. The CDR3 DNA is TGCAGCGTTAACAGGGATACATACACTGAAGCTTTCTTT. This gives the protein CSVNRDTYTEAFF.

This chain links TRBV7-6 with TRBJ1-2; 9 bases are a match to TRBD1. Unmatched junction bases numbered 22, after V lost 5 bases and J lost 6 bases. Germline CDR1 and CDR2: SGHVS and FNYEAQ. This CDR3 has 19 amino acids. The CDR3 loop reads CASSQKAPGQGNPPHGYTF. The CDR3 DNA sequence: TGTGCCAGCAGCCAAAAAGCCCCGGGACAGGGTAATCCGCCGCATGGCTACACCTTC.

J is TRBJ2-5 and V is TRBV9, with 11 positions matching TRBD1. This CDR3 is built from 15 residues. Germline V gene data show CDR1 as SGDLS and CDR2 as YYNGEE. V dropped 3 bases and J dropped 4; count of bases not matched to a gene: 5. This chain's CDR3 is CASSGRDRGTETQYF. The DNA of the CDR3 is TGTGCCAGCAGCGGCCGGGACAGGGGGACAGAGACCCAGTACTTC.

V usage is TRBV5-1 and J usage is TRBJ2-1, with 11 bases lining up with TRBD2. With V trimmed by 5 bases and J by 4 bases, 8 bases remained unmatched. The V gene's germline CDR1 is SGHRS and CDR2 YFSETQ. This CDR3 spans 16 amino acids. The CDR3 here is CASSSRLAGTYNEQFF. CDR3 DNA: TGCGCCAGCAGTTCAAGACTAGCGGGAACATACAATGAGCAGTTCTTC.

This clone came up a few times. V usage is TRBV5-4 and J usage is TRBJ1-5; D is ambiguous. Germline V gene lookup returns CDR1 SGHNT and CDR2 YYREEE (reference sequence). The germline V and J ends were trimmed by 1 base and 8 bases, with 7 bases remaining between them. The CDR3 is made up of 12 amino acids. The CDR3 nucleotides are TGTGCCAGCAGCTTGATCGGTGAGCCCCAGCATTTT. It specifies CASSLIGEPQHF.

The chain joins TRBV5-1 to TRBJ2-3, with a weak D call TRBD2 (5 bases). The CDR3 runs 15 residues. Germline assignment: CDR1 SGHRS and CDR2 YFSETQ. V was clipped by 0 bases and J by 2 bases, with 10 bases between them. This CDR3 is CASSLGSGYTDTQYF. The CDR3 region has the DNA TGCGCCAGCAGCTTGGGATCGGGATACACAGATACGCAGTATTTT.